The 24 T cell receptor beta chains below come from one sample, sequenced in a study of T-cell reconstitution after alpha-beta-depleted transplantation in children. This sample's TCRbeta library carried unique molecular identifier barcodes. TCRdb reanalysed the PCR reads using MiXCR and keeps one entry per CDR3 protein. The table shows about a million distinct CDR3 sequences, with roughly 29% occurring only once. The specimen comprised PBMCs, mostly from graft donor cells, sampled 360 days after TCRalphabeta/CD19-depleted stem cell transplant. Receptors were obtained from a boy under three years old who had a stem cell transplant for SCID, so the T cells may come from the graft donor.

This chain uses TRBV7-2 with TRBJ2-1; D gene ambiguous. This CDR3 has 14 residues. With 8 bases removed from V and 5 bases from J, the gap between germline ends came to 16 bases. The V gene's germline CDR1 is SGHTA and CDR2 FQGNSA. CDR3 coding DNA: TGTGCCAGCGGCAAGTGGATGCCAAACAATGAGCAGTTCTTC. Its protein is CASGKWMPNNEQFF. The full variable domain, rest sourced from reference TRBV7-2 and TRBJ2-1, is GAGVSQSPSNKVTEKGKDVELRCDPISGHTALYWYRQSLGQGLEFLIYFQGNSAPDKSGLPSDRFSAERTGGSVSTLTIQRTQQEDSAVYLCASGKWMPNNEQFFGPGTRLTVL.

The chain is built from TRBV11-1 and TRBJ2-3; 8 positions match TRBD1. This CDR3 region has 19 residues. Germline CDR1 and CDR2: SGHAT and FQDESV (reference sequence). V shed 1 base and J 4 bases; nucleotides not matched to a gene: 16. The CDR3 loop is CASSLVLGPDRDVSDTQYF. CDR3 in DNA: TGTGCCAGCAGCTTAGTGTTGGGACCGGACAGGGATGTATCAGATACGCAGTATTTT.

The chain combines TRBV5-1 with TRBJ1-1; D is perhaps TRBD1 (6 bases). Germline V CDR1 and CDR2: SGHRS, YFSETQ. The CDR3 runs 16 residues. Trimming removed 0 bases at V and 3 bases at J, with 15 bases between. The CDR3: CASSLVSGGLHTEAFF. The CDR3 DNA reads TGCGCCAGCAGCTTGGTGAGCGGGGGGCTCCACACTGAAGCTTTCTTT.

The rearrangement uses TRBV24-1 and TRBJ2-7; D is unresolved. The CDR3 contains 15 residues. CDR1 and CDR2 (germline): KGHDR, SFDVKD. V lost 3 bases to trimming and J lost 1 base, with 12 bases between them. The CDR3 DNA is TGTGCCACCAGTGATGGTCAGGCAGGTTCCTACGAGCAGTACTTC. Residues: CATSDGQAGSYEQYF.

The CDR3 sequence: CASSQAARRSPLHF. CDR3 coding DNA: TGTGCCAGCAGCCAAGCGGCGCGCCGTTCACCCCTCCACTTT. This chain uses TRBV4-2 with TRBJ1-6, with unresolved D. The CDR3 extends over 14 amino acids. Trimming cost V 1 base and J 9 bases, with 10 bases left between them. The germline CDR1 and CDR2 sequences are LGHNA and YNFKEQ.

In this sample, this clonotype turned up a few times. The genes are TRBV27 and TRBJ1-6, with D unresolved. The ends were cut back, 4 bases at V and 0 bases at J, with 10 bases in the middle. Germline lookup yields CDR1 MNHEY and CDR2 SMNVEV (reference sequence). This CDR3 contains 16 residues. CDR3 sequence: CASSSLYSSYNSPLHF. CDR3 coding DNA: TGTGCCAGCAGTTCCCTCTATAGCTCCTATAATTCACCCCTCCACTTT.

This chain links TRBV5-1 with TRBJ2-3; TRBD2 agrees at 8 bases. CDR1 is SGHRS and CDR2 is YFSETQ in the germline V gene. V shed 3 bases, J shed 1 base, and the junction held 10 bases outside the gene matches. The CDR3 covers 17 residues. The CDR3: CASSYRTLAGGTDTQYF. Here the CDR3 DNA reads TGCGCCAGCAGCTACCGAACGCTAGCGGGCGGCACAGATACGCAGTATTTT.

This clonotype was observed many times. This chain links TRBV19 with TRBJ2-1; 13 bases fit TRBD2. V shed 5 bases, J shed 5 bases, and the junction held 6 bases outside the gene matches. The CDR3 consists of 16 residues. Germline assignment: CDR1 LNHDA and CDR2 SQIVND (reference sequence). The CDR3 DNA reads TGTGCCAGTAGTGAGACGGGACTAGCGGGGAACAATGAGCAGTTCTTC. Amino acids: CASSETGLAGNNEQFF.

In DNA form, the CDR3 reads TGTGCCAGCAAGGGAGGAGGGGGGGCAAGTAAGCCTGGGGCCAACGTCCTGACTTTC. This encodes CASKGGGGASKPGANVLTF. The rearrangement links TRBV6-1 to TRBJ2-6; D is possibly TRBD2 (7 bases). V shed 7 bases and J shed 2 bases, with 24 bases lying between them. From germline, CDR1 is MNHNS and CDR2 SASEGT. The CDR3 spans 19 residues.

This clonotype was observed many times. The V call is TRBV5-1, the J call TRBJ2-1; a weak D match, TRBD1 (5 bases). The CDR3 consists of 16 residues. CDR1 and CDR2 from the germline V gene are SGHRS and YFSETQ. Deletions cut 0 bases from V and 4 bases from J, with 14 bases between. Written as DNA, the CDR3 is TGCGCCAGCAGCTTGGGCCCTAGACAGCTTTACAATGAGCAGTTCTTC. It translates to CASSLGPRQLYNEQFF.

This clonotype was seen a handful of times. The chain is built from TRBV20-1 and TRBJ1-2; D call uncertain. The V gene lost 3 bases and the J gene lost 8 bases, with 16 bases spanning the gap. CDR1 is DFQATT and CDR2 is SNEGSKA in the germline V gene (reference sequence). The CDR3 runs 13 residues. CDR3 residues: CSASFGKGGGYTF. DNA of the CDR3: TGCAGTGCTAGTTTCGGAAAGGGCGGAGGCTACACCTTC.

This chain links TRBV13 with TRBJ1-2, with D tentatively TRBD1 (5 bases). This CDR3 has 16 residues. V lost 1 base to trimming and J lost 7 bases, with 19 bases between them. The germline V gene has CDR1 PRHDT and CDR2 FYEKMQ (reference sequence). The CDR3 region has the DNA TGTGCCAGCAGCTTAGTTCGGTCTGGTGGGACGGTTGGCTACACCTTC. It specifies CASSLVRSGGTVGYTF.

This clonotype came up a few times. V usage is TRBV29-1 and J usage is TRBJ1-1; a weak D match, TRBD1 (5 bases). This CDR3 contains 13 residues. V lost 4 bases and J lost 6, with 15 bases in between. Per germline, CDR1 SQVTM and CDR2 ANQGSEA. The DNA of the CDR3 is TGCAGCGTTGTAGGCAGGGATCCCGCTGAAGCTTTCTTT. Protein sequence: CSVVGRDPAEAFF.

This clonotype is a singleton in its sample. The CDR3: CASSHDRGSYEQYF. The CDR3 nucleotides read TGTGCCAGCTCGCACGACAGGGGGTCGTACGAGCAGTACTTC. The chain carries TRBV18 and TRBJ2-7, with TRBD1 identical over 9 bases. Germline lookup yields CDR1 KGHSH and CDR2 LQKENI. The CDR3 loop spans 14 amino acids. Unmatched junction bases numbered 7, after V lost 6 bases and J lost 4 bases.

This chain links TRBV5-1 with TRBJ2-5; 8 nucleotides match TRBD2. This CDR3 spans 16 amino acids. The V segment lost 0 bases and the J segment 3 bases; nucleotides outside the gene matches: 7. CDR1 and CDR2 (germline): SGHRS, YFSETQ. The CDR3 sequence: CASSLAGGGDEETQYF. The CDR3 DNA is TGCGCCAGCAGCTTGGCCGGGGGGGGGGACGAAGAGACCCAGTACTTC. The full variable domain, with the rest looked up from reference TRBV5-1 and TRBJ2-5, is KAGVTQTPRYLIKTRGQQVTLSCSPISGHRSVSWYQQTPGQGLQFLFEYFSETQRNKGNFPGRFSGRQFSNSRSEMNVSTLELGDSALYLCASSLAGGGDEETQYFGPGTRLLVL.

This clonotype was seen ten or more times. The chain recombines TRBV15 with TRBJ1-1; TRBD1 might be the D (5 bases). There are 13 residues in the CDR3. CDR1 and CDR2 from the germline V gene are LNHNV and YYDKDF (reference sequence). V was clipped by 5 bases and J by 5 bases, with 12 bases between them. CDR3 sequence: CATSLTAGTEAFF. The CDR3 DNA follows: TGTGCCACCAGCCTGACAGCAGGGACTGAAGCTTTCTTT.

The V and J genes are TRBV4-1 and TRBJ1-4; the D gene is possibly TRBD1 (6 bases). V was trimmed by 1 base and J by 6 bases, leaving 12 bases between them. CDR1 MGHRA and CDR2 YSYEKL come from the germline V gene. The CDR3 runs 15 residues. The CDR3 reads CASSQAHRAYEKLFF. DNA of the CDR3: TGCGCCAGCAGCCAAGCCCACAGGGCCTATGAAAAACTGTTTTTT.

This chain connects TRBV3-1 to TRBJ2-7; tentative D call: TRBD1 (5 bases). The CDR3 consists of 20 residues. CDR1 is LGHDT and CDR2 is YNNKEL in the germline V gene (reference sequence). With 1 base removed from V and 3 bases from J, the gap between germline ends came to 28 bases. The CDR3 coding sequence is TGTGCCAGCAGCCAAGGCCCCTCCGACAGAATAGCACCCAACCTCTACGAGCAGTACTTC. This encodes CASSQGPSDRIAPNLYEQYF.

The chain joins TRBV4-2 to TRBJ2-2, with TRBD1 matching 10 bases. The CDR3 extends over 16 amino acids. Trimming removed 0 bases from V and 3 bases from J; junction bases left unmatched: 1. CDR1 and CDR2 (germline): LGHNA, YNFKEQ. The chain's CDR3 is CASSQDGTGDTGELFF. The CDR3 DNA sequence: TGTGCCAGCAGCCAAGACGGGACAGGGGACACCGGGGAGCTGTTTTTT.

V is TRBV3-1 and J is TRBJ2-1; TRBD1 matches 8 bases. V was pared by 3 bases and J by 7 bases, with 8 bases of the junction left unmatched. This CDR3 is 15 amino acids long. The germline gives CDR1 LGHDT, CDR2 YNNKEL (reference sequence). CDR3 amino acids: CASSQVDRVNNEQFF. The DNA for the CDR3 is TGTGCCAGCAGCCAGGTGGACAGGGTAAATAATGAGCAGTTCTTC.

The chain couples TRBV4-3 to TRBJ2-1, with 7 bases aligning to TRBD2. The CDR3 loop spans 15 amino acids. Germline values: CDR1 LGHNA, CDR2 YSLEER. With V trimmed by 0 bases and J by 8 bases, 7 bases remained unmatched. The CDR3 DNA reads as TGCGCCAGCAGCCAAGATTGGGGGGGGGACGATGAGCAGTTCTTC. It specifies CASSQDWGGDDEQFF.

This clonotype was seen more than once but under ten times. The chain combines TRBV9 with TRBJ2-5; tentatively, D is TRBD1 (6 bases). The CDR3 is 15 amino acids. With 4 bases removed from V and 2 bases from J, the gap between germline ends came to 15 bases. Germline CDR1 is SGDLS and CDR2 is YYNGEE. CDR3 bases: TGTGCCAGCAGCCTCCGAGGGGACACTCAAGAGACCCAGTACTTC. It is translated as CASSLRGDTQETQYF.

There are a few counts of this clonotype. The rearrangement links TRBV24-1 to TRBJ2-2, with D tentatively TRBD1 (5 bases). The germline V gene has CDR1 KGHDR and CDR2 SFDVKD. V was trimmed by 4 bases and J by 7 bases, leaving 15 bases between them. The CDR3 totals 15 residues. CDR3 in DNA: TGTGCCACCAGTGACCGGACACATCCCGGCGGGGAGCTGTTTTTT. This translates into CATSDRTHPGGELFF.

CDR3 coding DNA: TGCAGTGCTAGAGATCCAGGGGGGGTTTACAATGAGCAGTTCTTC. Protein: CSARDPGGVYNEQFF. This rearrangement joins TRBV20-1 to TRBJ2-1, with D perhaps matching TRBD1 or TRBD2 (7 bases each). With 0 bases removed from V and 4 bases from J, the gap between germline ends came to 13 bases. The CDR3 is made up of 15 amino acids. Germline lookup yields CDR1 DFQATT and CDR2 SNEGSKA (reference sequence).